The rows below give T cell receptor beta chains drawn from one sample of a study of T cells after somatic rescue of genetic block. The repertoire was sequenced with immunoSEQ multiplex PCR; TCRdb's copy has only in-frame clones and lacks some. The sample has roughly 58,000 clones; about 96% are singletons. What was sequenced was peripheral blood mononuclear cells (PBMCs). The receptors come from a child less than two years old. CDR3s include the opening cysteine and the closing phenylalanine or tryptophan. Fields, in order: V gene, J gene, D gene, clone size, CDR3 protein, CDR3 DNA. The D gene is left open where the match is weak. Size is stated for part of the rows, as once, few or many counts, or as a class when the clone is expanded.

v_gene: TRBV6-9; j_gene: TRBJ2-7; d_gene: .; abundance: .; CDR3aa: CASSYGRVGEQYF; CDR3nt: TGTGCCAGCAGTTACGGCAGGGTGGGCGAGCAGTACTTC
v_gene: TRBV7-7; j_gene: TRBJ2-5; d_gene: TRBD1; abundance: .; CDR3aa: CASSLTEGQGAGETQYF; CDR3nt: TGTGCCAGCAGCTTAACGGAGGGACAGGGGGCGGGAGAGACCCAGTACTTC
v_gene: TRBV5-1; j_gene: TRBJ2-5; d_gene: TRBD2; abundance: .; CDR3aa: CASSLVPLLAGDETQYF; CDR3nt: TGCGCCAGCAGCTTGGTGCCCCTTCTAGCGGGAGACGAGACCCAGTACTTC
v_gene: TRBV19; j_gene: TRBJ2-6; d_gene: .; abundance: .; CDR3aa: CASSITGANVLTF; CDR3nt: TGTGCCAGTAGTATTACTGGGGCCAACGTCCTGACTTTC
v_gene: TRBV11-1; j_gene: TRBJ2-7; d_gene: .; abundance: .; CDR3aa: CASSSLQGYEQYF; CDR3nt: TGTGCCAGCAGCTCCTTACAGGGATACGAGCAGTACTTC
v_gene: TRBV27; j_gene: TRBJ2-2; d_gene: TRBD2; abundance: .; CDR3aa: CASSPWLAGVTGELFF; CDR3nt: TGTGCCAGCAGTCCGTGGCTAGCGGGAGTCACCGGGGAGCTGTTTTTT
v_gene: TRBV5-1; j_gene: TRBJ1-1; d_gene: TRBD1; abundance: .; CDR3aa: CASSRTGKAFF; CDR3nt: TGCGCCAGCAGCAGGACAGGGAAAGCTTTCTTT
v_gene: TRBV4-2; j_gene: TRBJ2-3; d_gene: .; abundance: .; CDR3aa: CASSLGGRGTDTQYF; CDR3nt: TGTGCCAGCAGCTTAGGGGGGAGGGGCACAGATACGCAGTATTTT
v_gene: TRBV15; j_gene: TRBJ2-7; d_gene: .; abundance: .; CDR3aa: CATSRDPPSGEQYF; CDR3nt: TGTGCCACCAGCAGAGATCCCCCCAGTGGCGAGCAGTACTTC
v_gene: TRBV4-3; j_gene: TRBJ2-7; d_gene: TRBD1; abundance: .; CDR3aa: CASSQVVRDRGSYEQYF; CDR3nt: TGCGCCAGCAGCCAAGTAGTCCGGGACAGGGGTTCCTACGAGCAGTACTTC
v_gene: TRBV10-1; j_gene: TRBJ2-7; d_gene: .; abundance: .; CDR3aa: CASTRQLSSYEQYF; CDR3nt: TGCGCCAGCACCAGACAACTTTCCTCCTACGAGCAGTACTTT
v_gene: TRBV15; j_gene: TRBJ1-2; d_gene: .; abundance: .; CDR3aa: CATSRDTNYGYTF; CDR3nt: TGTGCCACCAGCAGAGACACTAACTATGGCTACACCTTC
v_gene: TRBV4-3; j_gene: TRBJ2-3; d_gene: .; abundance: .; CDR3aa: CASSQDLAGTDTQYF; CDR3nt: TGCGCCAGCAGCCAAGATTTAGCGGGCACAGATACGCAGTATTTT
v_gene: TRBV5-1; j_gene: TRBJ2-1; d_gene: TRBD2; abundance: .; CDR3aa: CASSSGPGTSVNEQFF; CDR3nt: TGCGCCAGCAGCTCGGGCCCCGGGACTAGCGTTAATGAGCAGTTCTTC
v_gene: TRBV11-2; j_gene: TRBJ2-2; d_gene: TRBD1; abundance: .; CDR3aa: CASSLGAQGANTGELFF; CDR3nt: TGTGCCAGCAGCTTAGGGGCACAGGGGGCGAACACCGGGGAGCTGTTTTTT
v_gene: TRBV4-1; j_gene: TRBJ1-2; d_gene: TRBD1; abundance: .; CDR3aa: CASSQDRTGFVYGYTF; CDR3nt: TGCGCCAGCAGCCAAGATCGGACAGGGTTTGTCTATGGCTACACCTTC
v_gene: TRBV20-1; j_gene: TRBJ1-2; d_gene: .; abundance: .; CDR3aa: CSANHRGYTF; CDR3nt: TGCAGTGCTAACCACCGGGGCTACACCTTC
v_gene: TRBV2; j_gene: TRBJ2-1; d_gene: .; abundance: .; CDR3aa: CASSFTYNEQFF; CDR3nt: TGTGCCAGCAGCTTCACCTACAATGAGCAGTTCTTC
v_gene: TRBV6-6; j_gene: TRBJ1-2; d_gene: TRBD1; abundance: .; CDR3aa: CASSPTRGQGNDGYTF; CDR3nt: TGTGCCAGCAGTCCCACTAGGGGGCAGGGAAATGATGGCTACACCTTC
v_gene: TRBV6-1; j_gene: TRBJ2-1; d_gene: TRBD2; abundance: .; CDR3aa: CASSLSGVKQFF; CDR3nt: TGTGCCAGCAGCCTTAGCGGGGTAAAGCAGTTCTTC
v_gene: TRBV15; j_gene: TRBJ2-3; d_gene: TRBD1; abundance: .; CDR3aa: CATSRGSGGGTDTQYF; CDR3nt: TGTGCCACCAGCAGAGGTTCAGGGGGCGGGACAGATACGCAGTATTTT
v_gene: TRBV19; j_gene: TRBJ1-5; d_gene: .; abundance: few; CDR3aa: CASSYGARGNQPQHF; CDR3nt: TGTGCCAGTAGTTATGGTGCTAGGGGCAATCAGCCCCAGCATTTT
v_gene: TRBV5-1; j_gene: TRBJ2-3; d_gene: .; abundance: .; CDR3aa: CASSRGFVGSTDTQYF; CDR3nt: TGCGCCAGCAGCCGGGGGTTTGTCGGGAGCACAGATACGCAGTATTTT
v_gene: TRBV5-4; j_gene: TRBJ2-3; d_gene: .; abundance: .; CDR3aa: CASSRDPDTQYF; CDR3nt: TGTGCCAGCAGCAGGGACCCAGATACGCAGTATTTT
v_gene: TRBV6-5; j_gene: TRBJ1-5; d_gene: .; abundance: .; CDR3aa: CASGPRSNQPQHF; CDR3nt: TGTGCCAGCGGACCGAGAAGCAATCAGCCCCAGCATTTT
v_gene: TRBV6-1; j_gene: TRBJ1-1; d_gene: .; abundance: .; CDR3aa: CASSEYRVSEAFF; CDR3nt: TGTGCCAGCAGTGAATACAGGGTCTCTGAAGCTTTCTTT
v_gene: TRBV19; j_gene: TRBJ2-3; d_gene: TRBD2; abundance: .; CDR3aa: CASSRGTSGVTDTQYF; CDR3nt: TGTGCCAGTAGTAGGGGGACTAGCGGGGTCACAGATACGCAGTATTTT
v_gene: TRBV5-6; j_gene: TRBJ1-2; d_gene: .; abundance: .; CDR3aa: CASSLGAYGYTF; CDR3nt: TGTGCCAGCAGCTTGGGGGCCTATGGCTACACCTTC
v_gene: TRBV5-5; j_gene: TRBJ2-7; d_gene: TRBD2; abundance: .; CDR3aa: CASSLVGGLALYEQYF; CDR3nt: TGTGCCAGCAGCTTGGTGGGGGGACTAGCCCTCTACGAGCAGTACTTC
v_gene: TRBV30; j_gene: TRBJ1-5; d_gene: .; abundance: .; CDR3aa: CAWSVVGGQPQHF; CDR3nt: TGTGCCTGGAGTGTAGTCGGGGGCCAGCCCCAGCATTTT
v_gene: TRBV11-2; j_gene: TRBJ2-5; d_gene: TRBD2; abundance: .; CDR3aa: CASRNLAGGYQETQYF; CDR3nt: TGTGCCAGCAGGAACTTAGCGGGGGGGTACCAAGAGACCCAGTACTTC
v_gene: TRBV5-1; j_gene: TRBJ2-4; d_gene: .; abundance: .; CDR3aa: CASSFSGTKNIQYF; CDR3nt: TGCGCCAGCAGCTTTTCTGGAACCAAAAACATTCAGTACTTC
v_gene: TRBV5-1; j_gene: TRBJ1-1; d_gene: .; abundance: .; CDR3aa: CASSLTDTEAFF; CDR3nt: TGCGCCAGCAGCTTGACAGACACTGAAGCTTTCTTT
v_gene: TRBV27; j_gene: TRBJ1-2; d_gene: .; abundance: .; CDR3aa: CASSLWDNYGYTF; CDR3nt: TGTGCCAGCAGTTTATGGGACAACTATGGCTACACCTTC
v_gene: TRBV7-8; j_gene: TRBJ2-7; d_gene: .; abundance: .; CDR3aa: CASSLVPGAKYEQYF; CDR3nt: TGTGCCAGCAGCTTAGTTCCAGGGGCAAAGTACGAGCAGTACTTC
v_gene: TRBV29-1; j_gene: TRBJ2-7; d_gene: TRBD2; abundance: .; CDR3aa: CSAWREPPYEQYF; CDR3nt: TGCAGCGCCTGGCGGGAGCCGCCCTACGAGCAGTACTTC
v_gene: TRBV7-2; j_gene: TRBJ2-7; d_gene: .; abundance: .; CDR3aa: CASSLRRDSGEQYF; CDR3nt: TGTGCCAGCAGCTTAAGGAGGGACTCCGGCGAGCAGTACTTC
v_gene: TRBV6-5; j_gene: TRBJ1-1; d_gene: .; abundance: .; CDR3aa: CASSVYITEAFF; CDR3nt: TGTGCCAGCAGTGTTTACATCACTGAAGCTTTCTTT
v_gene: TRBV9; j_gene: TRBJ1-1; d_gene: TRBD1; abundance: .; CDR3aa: CASSLRDRVTEAFF; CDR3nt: TGTGCCAGCAGCCTCCGGGACAGGGTCACTGAAGCTTTCTTT
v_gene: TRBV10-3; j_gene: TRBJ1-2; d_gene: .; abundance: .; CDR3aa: CAISEGTYGYTF; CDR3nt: TGTGCCATCAGTGAAGGGACATATGGCTACACCTTC
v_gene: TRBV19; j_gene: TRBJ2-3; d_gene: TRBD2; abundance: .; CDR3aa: CASSIGLAGADTQYF; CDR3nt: TGTGCCAGTAGTATAGGACTAGCGGGGGCAGACACGCAGTATTTT
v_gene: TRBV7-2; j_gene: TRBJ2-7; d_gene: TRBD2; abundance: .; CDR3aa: CASSLGTSGSYEQYF; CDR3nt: TGTGCCAGCAGCTTGGGGACTAGCGGGAGCTACGAGCAGTACTTC
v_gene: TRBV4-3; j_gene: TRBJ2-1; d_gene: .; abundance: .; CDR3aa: CASSQGLDSYNEQFF; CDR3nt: TGCGCCAGCAGCCAAGGACTAGACTCCTACAATGAGCAGTTCTTC
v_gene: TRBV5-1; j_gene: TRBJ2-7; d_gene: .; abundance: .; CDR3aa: CASSLGGTDEQYF; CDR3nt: TGCGCCAGCAGCTTGGGGGGTACCGACGAGCAGTACTTC
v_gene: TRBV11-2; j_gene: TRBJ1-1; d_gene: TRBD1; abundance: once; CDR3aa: CASSQGRGRMNTEAFF; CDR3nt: TGTGCCAGCAGCCAAGGGAGGGGGCGCATGAACACTGAAGCTTTCTTT
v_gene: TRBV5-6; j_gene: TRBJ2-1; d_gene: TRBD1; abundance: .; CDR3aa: CASSPGTGYYNEQFF; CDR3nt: TGTGCCAGCAGCCCCGGGACAGGGTATTACAATGAGCAGTTCTTC
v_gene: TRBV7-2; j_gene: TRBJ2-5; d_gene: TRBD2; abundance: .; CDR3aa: CASSYGRAFQETQYF; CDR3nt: TGTGCCAGCAGCTACGGGAGGGCCTTCCAAGAGACCCAGTACTTC
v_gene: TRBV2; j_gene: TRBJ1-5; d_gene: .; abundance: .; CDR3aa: CASSEDQGNQPQHF; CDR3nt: TGTGCCAGCAGTGAAGACCAGGGCAATCAGCCCCAGCATTTT